This entry lists 30 T cell receptor beta chains sequenced from one sample in a study of blood T cell repertoires in COVID-19. The protocol was immunoSEQ multiplex PCR, while the TCRdb copy is restricted to in-frame clones and leaves out a portion. The top ten clones hold 0.75% to 0.85% of a sample with roughly 460,000 clones, 80% to 90% of them seen once. What was sequenced was peripheral blood. These receptor sequences come from a man in his late teens or twenties with COVID-19, enrolled during active disease.

The J gene is TRBJ2-1, the V gene TRBV12-3 or TRBV12-4; D gene uncertain. V was clipped by 3 bases and J by 6 bases, with 6 bases between them. The CDR3 is made up of 12 amino acids. CDR3 region: CASSLRPNEQFF. The CDR3 nucleotides are TGTGCCAGCAGTTTGCGGCCCAATGAGCAGTTCTTC.

The chain couples TRBV2 to TRBJ2-5, with 10 bases matching TRBD2. The V and J ends lost 4 bases and 1 base, in that order; junction bases with no gene match: 6. The germline V gene encodes CDR1 SNHLY and CDR2 FYNNEI. The CDR3 contains 16 residues. The CDR3 DNA is TGTGCCAGCAGTGTACTAGCGGGATCTGGCCAAGAGACCCAGTACTTC. This encodes CASSVLAGSGQETQYF.

This chain uses TRBV3-1 (or the pseudogene TRBV3-2) with TRBJ1-2, with unresolved D. Germline lookup yields CDR1 LGHDT and CDR2 YNNKEL (reference sequence). The ends were cut back, 1 base at V and 4 bases at J, with 16 bases in the middle. The CDR3 spans 16 residues. CDR3 in amino acids: CASSQVAGVRVYGYTF. CDR3 DNA: TGTGCCAGCAGCCAAGTGGCGGGAGTGCGCGTCTATGGCTACACCTTC.

V gene TRBV4-1 combines with J gene TRBJ2-1; a possible D gene is TRBD1 (6 bases). Trimming removed 0 bases from V and 2 bases from J, with 8 bases in between. Germline CDR1 reads MGHRA; CDR2 reads YSYEKL. This CDR3 comprises 15 residues. The CDR3 nucleotides are TGCGCCAGCAGCCAAGATTCAGGGGCCTACAATGAGCAGTTCTTC. It is translated as CASSQDSGAYNEQFF.

The chain has TRBV11-2 and TRBJ2-7; 7 nucleotides line up with TRBD2. Germline CDR1 SGHAT, CDR2 FQNNGV. This CDR3 has 15 residues. J lost 0 bases, V lost 1 base, and 3 bases had no gene match. CDR3 sequence (DNA): TGTGCCAGCAGCTTAGTGGGCGGGGGCTCCTACGAGCAGTACTTC. Protein product: CASSLVGGGSYEQYF.

The chain couples TRBV2 to TRBJ2-7, with D perhaps matching TRBD2 (6 bases). This CDR3 spans 14 amino acids. V shed 4 bases and J shed 2 bases, with 12 bases lying between them. CDR1 is SNHLY and CDR2 is FYNNEI in the germline V gene. The CDR3 sequence is CASSGGTDTYEQYF. Written as DNA, the CDR3 is TGTGCCAGCAGTGGCGGGACGGATACCTACGAGCAGTACTTC.

The chain employs TRBV28 and TRBJ1-6; D is unclear. CDR1 and CDR2 (germline): MDHEN, SYDVKM. This CDR3 spans 17 amino acids. Trimming removed 3 bases from V and 1 base from J, with 13 bases in between. The CDR3 sequence is CASSFGSGGSYNSPLHF. The CDR3 DNA is TGTGCCAGCAGTTTTGGCAGCGGAGGATCCTATAATTCACCCCTCCACTTT.

The chain uses TRBV28 and TRBJ2-3; TRBD2 agrees at 12 bases. Germline assignment: CDR1 MDHEN and CDR2 SYDVKM. The V gene end was trimmed by 3 bases and the J gene end by 4 bases; junction bases not matched to a gene: 2. This CDR3 is 15 amino acids long. CDR3 in DNA: TGTGCCAGCAGTTTGGCTAGCGGGGGGGCAGATACGCAGTATTTT. This sequence encodes CASSLASGGADTQYF.

The chain has TRBV6-5 and TRBJ1-1; D ambiguous. Trimming stripped 2 bases from V and 8 bases from J, with 12 bases between. Germline assignment: CDR1 MNHEY and CDR2 SVGAGI. This CDR3 region has 13 residues. The CDR3 DNA reads as TGTGCCAGCAGTTACACGCACAGATTAGAAGCTTTCTTT. This encodes CASSYTHRLEAFF.

The chain uses TRBV24-1 and TRBJ2-2, with TRBD1 matching over 7 bases. The CDR3 totals 17 residues. Trimming removed 8 bases from V and 1 base from J; junction bases left unmatched: 12. Per the germline V gene, CDR1 is KGHDR and CDR2 is SFDVKD. The chain's CDR3 is CATIQDKWTGNTGELFF. DNA of the CDR3: TGTGCCACCATCCAGGATAAATGGACAGGGAACACCGGGGAGCTGTTTTTT.

The V call is TRBV24-1, the J call TRBJ1-1, with 7 bases that match TRBD1. Germline CDR1 reads KGHDR; CDR2 reads SFDVKD. The trim removed 6 bases at V and 4 bases at J, leaving 4 bases unmatched. This CDR3 region has 13 residues. CDR3 sequence: CATSTGASTEAFF. The CDR3 nucleotides are TGTGCCACCAGTACAGGGGCGAGCACTGAAGCTTTCTTT.

This rearrangement joins TRBV18 to TRBJ2-7, with a tentative D call TRBD1 (5 bases). Germline V gene data show CDR1 as KGHSH and CDR2 as LQKENI. V was pared by 3 bases and J by 0 bases, with 6 bases between. The CDR3 runs 13 residues. CDR3 coding DNA: TGTGCCAGCTCACCTCAGGGCTCCTACGAGCAGTACTTC. It encodes CASSPQGSYEQYF.

The chain links TRBV25-1 to TRBJ1-2, with TRBD1 matching over 8 bases. From germline, CDR1 is MGHDK and CDR2 SYGVNS. V was pared by 3 bases and J by 7 bases, with 4 bases of the junction left unmatched. The CDR3 totals 13 residues. The CDR3 DNA is TGTGCCAGCAGTGATGCAGGGGGCTCTGGCTACACCTTC. Its protein is CASSDAGGSGYTF.

CDR3 in DNA: TGTGCCAGCAGCCTGCACGGCACCGGGGAGCTGTTTTTT. Its protein product is CASSLHGTGELFF. V and J are TRBV13 and TRBJ2-2; the D is unclear. The germline CDR1 and CDR2 sequences are PRHDT and FYEKMQ (reference sequence). CDR3 length: 13 residues. V shed 5 bases and J shed 4 bases, with 8 bases lying between them.

J is TRBJ2-2 and V is TRBV2, with 10 bases that match TRBD1. V lost 8 bases to trimming and J lost 4 bases; unmatched junction nucleotides: 4. The CDR3 has 14 amino acids. Germline CDR1 and CDR2: SNHLY and FYNNEI. The CDR3, as DNA: TGTGCCAGCTGGGGACAGGGGAGCACCGGGGAGCTGTTTTTT. The encoded protein is CASWGQGSTGELFF.

The V and J genes are TRBV7-9 and TRBJ2-2, with TRBD1 matching over 8 bases. Germline V lookup: CDR1 SEHNR, CDR2 FQNEAQ (reference sequence). CDR3 length equals 16 residues. V shed 6 bases and J 1 base; nucleotides not matched to a gene: 7. DNA of the CDR3: TGTGCCAGCAGAAGACCCGGGACAGGGAACACCGGGGAGCTGTTTTTT. Translated, it gives CASRRPGTGNTGELFF.

The chain combines TRBV11-3 with TRBJ2-1; D remains unclear. The germline gives CDR1 SGHNT, CDR2 YENEEA. V lost 7 bases, J lost 7 bases, and 8 bases lay in between. This CDR3 is built from 11 residues. CDR3 region: CASTQRNEQFF. The CDR3 bases are TGTGCCAGCACCCAACGGAATGAGCAGTTCTTC.

Concerning this clone itself: A junction boundary mismatches the germline segment, possibly from a read error. The rearrangement links TRBV11-2 to TRBJ2-1; 10 bases fit TRBD1. Germline CDR1 SGHAT, CDR2 FQNNGV. This CDR3 is 15 amino acids long. The CDR3 is CASSLGTGVDNEQFF. CDR3 nucleotides: TGTGCCAGCAGTTTAGGGACAGGGGTCGACAATGAGCAGTTCTTC.

This clone turned up a few times. This rearrangement joins TRBV12-5 to TRBJ2-1, with D uncertain. This CDR3 is built from 13 residues. CDR1 and CDR2 from the germline V gene are LGHNT and FRNRAP. V lost 1 base, J lost 7 bases, and 8 bases lay in between. The CDR3 nucleotides are TGTGCTAGTGGTTTGGAGATTGCGAATGAGCAGTTCTTC. Amino acids: CASGLEIANEQFF.

J is TRBJ2-3 and V is TRBV5-1, with a tentative D call TRBD2 (6 bases). Germline V CDR1 and CDR2: SGHRS, YFSETQ. V was shortened by 0 bases and J by 2 bases, with 7 bases between the two germline ends. This CDR3 spans 14 amino acids. The CDR3 spells CASSLGGITDTQYF. The DNA of the CDR3 is TGCGCCAGCAGCTTGGGCGGGATCACAGATACGCAGTATTTT.

V is TRBV9 and J is TRBJ1-1; perhaps TRBD1 as D (6 bases). The V gene lost 0 bases and the J gene lost 4 bases, with 19 bases spanning the gap. The CDR3 totals 17 residues. The germline gives CDR1 SGDLS, CDR2 YYNGEE. CDR3 coding DNA: TGTGCCAGCAGCGTAGCGATTCGGGGGGCTGTTGGCACTGAAGCTTTCTTT. Its protein is CASSVAIRGAVGTEAFF.

The genes are TRBV7-8 and TRBJ1-3; weak D call: TRBD1 (6 bases). The CDR3 has 15 amino acids. Germline V lookup: CDR1 SGHVS, CDR2 FQNEAQ. Trimming left V 5 bases short and J 3 bases short, with 14 bases between. CDR3 in amino acids: CASSPHRVGGNTIYF. The DNA for the CDR3 is TGTGCCAGCAGCCCACACAGGGTGGGTGGAAACACCATATATTTT.

The J gene is TRBJ2-7, the V gene TRBV29-1; maybe TRBD2 (5 bases). CDR3 length: 13 residues. Trimming stripped 2 bases from V and 0 bases from J, with 8 bases between. CDR1 is SQVTM and CDR2 is ANQGSEA in the germline V gene. The DNA for the CDR3 is TGCAGCGTTGAAAGGGAGAGCTCCTACGAGCAGTACTTC. This gives the protein CSVERESSYEQYF.

This clone appeared a single time. V usage is TRBV6-5 and J usage is TRBJ1-5, with 10 bases matching TRBD1. The V gene end was trimmed by 6 bases and the J gene end by 4 bases; junction bases not matched to a gene: 3. The germline gives CDR1 MNHEY, CDR2 SVGAGI. The CDR3 runs to 14 residues. This CDR3 is CASRGTGVNQPQHF. In nucleotides, the CDR3 is TGTGCCAGCAGGGGGACAGGGGTTAATCAGCCCCAGCATTTT.

The J gene is TRBJ2-2, the V gene TRBV19; possible D gene TRBD1, 5 bases. Trimming left V 6 bases short and J 7 bases short, with 12 bases between. The CDR3 extends over 13 amino acids. Germline lookup yields CDR1 LNHDA and CDR2 SQIVND (reference sequence). CDR3 DNA: TGTGCCAGTAGGGGGCAGGGAAACGGGGAGCTGTTTTTT. It codes for CASRGQGNGELFF.

The chain carries TRBV10-3 and TRBJ2-3; 8 bases line up with TRBD2. This CDR3 contains 16 residues. Germline values: CDR1 ENHRY, CDR2 SYGVKD. The V segment lost 0 bases and the J segment 1 base; nucleotides outside the gene matches: 3. The CDR3 region is CAISESAGGRTDTQYF. CDR3 DNA sequence: TGTGCCATCAGTGAGTCTGCGGGGGGACGCACAGATACGCAGTATTTT.

The chain carries TRBV6-6 and TRBJ2-3, with TRBD1 as a possible D gene (5 bases). Looked up from germline, CDR1 is MNHNY and CDR2 is SVGAGI (reference sequence). V was trimmed by 5 bases and J by 4 bases, leaving 10 bases between them. The CDR3 loop spans 13 amino acids. DNA of the CDR3: TGTGCCAGCAGTGGGGCGTGGGCAGATACGCAGTATTTT. Residues: CASSGAWADTQYF.

This chain uses TRBV28 with TRBJ1-2, with 7 bases fitting TRBD1. This CDR3 is 12 amino acids long. The V segment lost 7 bases and the J segment 5 bases; nucleotides outside the gene matches: 4. In germline, CDR1 is MDHEN, CDR2 SYDVKM. The DNA for the CDR3 is TGTGCCAGCACGGACAGGAGGTATGGCTACACCTTC. The encoded protein is CASTDRRYGYTF.

Of note for this clone: This CDR3 is also generated by other DNA sequences in the sample. The V and J genes are TRBV6-5 and TRBJ2-7; 11 bases align to TRBD1. The V segment lost 5 bases and the J segment 1 base; nucleotides outside the gene matches: 4. CDR1 is MNHEY, CDR2 SVGAGI, per germline. The length of the CDR3 is 15 residues. CDR3 in DNA: TGTGCCAGCAGTCCCGGACAGGGGGCTTCCTACGAGCAGTACTTC. Encoded protein: CASSPGQGASYEQYF.

The chain recombines TRBV18 with TRBJ1-1; D is ambiguous. There are 15 residues in the CDR3. V was clipped by 3 bases and J by 3 bases, with 14 bases between them. Germline CDR1 reads KGHSH; CDR2 reads LQKENI. This CDR3 reads CASSPPGRLHTEAFF. In DNA form, the CDR3 reads TGTGCCAGCTCACCCCCCGGCAGGCTTCACACTGAAGCTTTCTTT.